This T cell receptor (beta chain) was captured by sequencing in a study of beta chain features in type 1 diabetes. Overall study: Examined across all samples were 90 million to 130 million sorted cells.

Expressed TCRB transcripts were sequenced because the isolated RNA had all been reverse transcribed beforehand. Profiling relied on immunoSEQ multiplex PCR, and the TCRdb table lists in-frame clones only, not all of them. Counted here are nearly 250,000 clones, around 14% occurring once; the ten biggest clones make up about 0.026%. Worth noting for this clone: Its antigen is unidentified.

Findings and limits, study-wide: Comparison showed that naive, central memory and Treg TCRB repertoires appeared more similar among patients than among healthy donors. The VDJ junctions of type 1 diabetes patients carried fewer insertions and more deletions.

Germline loops: CDR1 SGHRS, CDR2 YFSETQ. V shed 5 bases and J 9 bases; nucleotides not matched to a gene: 10. The CDR3 has 15 residues. The receptor was isolated from a woman between 40 and 50 years old in good health. The chain combines TRBV5-1 with TRBJ2-1; TRBD2 matches 11 bases. The sequenced sample was naive CD4+ T cells from blood. The CDR3 sequence: CASRPGTSGLREQFF. As DNA, the CDR3 is TGCGCCAGCAGGCCCGGGACTAGCGGTCTTCGTGAGCAGTTCTTC.